Listed below are T cell receptor beta chains from one sample, sequenced in a study of cytomegalovirus exposure and HLA in healthy donors. TCRdb's copy holds only in-frame clones and misses some; the assay was immunoSEQ multiplex PCR. This table holds some 110,000 clones, around 80% found once. The specimen was PBMCs. Receptors were obtained from a man in his forties or fifties in good health and CMV-seronegative. The CDR3 runs from the conserved cysteine through the conserved F or W. The order of the fields is V gene, J gene, CDR3 protein.

TRBV11-2	TRBJ1-2	CASSLGENNYGYTF
TRBV29-1	TRBJ1-1	CSVRDRAEAFF
TRBV9	TRBJ1-3	CASSLRQGSAGNTIYF
TRBV5-6	TRBJ1-2	CASSQQNRFNYGYTF
TRBV6-1	TRBJ2-7	CASSELQGGYEQYF
TRBV9	TRBJ1-6	CASSVSGTNNSPLHF
TRBV9	TRBJ2-1	CASSVLAGGQNEQFF
TRBV5-1	TRBJ2-1	CASSLSSGDSYNEQFF
TRBV10-3	TRBJ2-7	CAISPGTSSYEQYF
TRBV7-6	TRBJ2-3	CASSYNKDTQYF
TRBV11-2	TRBJ1-1	CASSFLQGNTEAFF
TRBV2	TRBJ1-2	CASKRERDYGYTF
TRBV15	TRBJ1-3	CATRFSQHSGNTIYF
TRBV6-6	TRBJ2-1	CASSYGSGNNNEQFF
TRBV7-6	TRBJ2-5	CASSPMSAVRQETQYF
TRBV4-1	TRBJ2-7	CASSRSGSSYEQYF
TRBV18	TRBJ2-5	CASSLRNGVETQYF
TRBV9	TRBJ2-5	CASSVRGGSETQYF
TRBV19	TRBJ1-4	CASSMDRDNEKLFF
TRBV6-6	TRBJ1-5	CASSQDRSNQPQHF
TRBV28	TRBJ2-2	CASSPILLGELFF
TRBV10-3	TRBJ1-5	CATGQANQPQHF
TRBV29-1	TRBJ1-2	CSVVQTGASGYTF
TRBV6-5	TRBJ2-5	CASSRAGGQETQYF
TRBV9	TRBJ2-4	CASSGGLADTNIQYF
TRBV7-9	TRBJ2-1	CASRRGLAGDNEQFF
TRBV5-5	TRBJ1-4	CASSPSRQATNEKLFF
TRBV21-1	TRBJ1-6	CASSKKEAGTFNNSPLHF
TRBV9	TRBJ1-1	CASSVTGTGAFPEAFF
TRBV6-1	TRBJ2-6	CASSELKQGSGANVLTF
TRBV6-1	TRBJ1-2	CASKYGMGGFYGYTF
TRBV5-6	TRBJ2-7	CASSLGPAGEQYF
TRBV11-3	TRBJ2-7	CASSLGAGQGLYEQYF
TRBV7-9	TRBJ1-3	CASSLGTGTPSGNTIYF
TRBV4-2	TRBJ1-5	CASSQAQASNQPQHF
TRBV30	TRBJ2-5	CAWSVIAKTQYF
TRBV6-4	TRBJ1-2	CASSDSNRGGSYGYTF
TRBV9	TRBJ2-3	CASSVGTSGQTFTQYF
TRBV7-7	TRBJ2-7	CASSLSGVEQYF
TRBV9	TRBJ2-7	CASSAGLAGGLYEQYF
TRBV7-8	TRBJ1-6	CASSFGDSPLHF
TRBV6-1	-	CASRQPSGGSYEQYF
TRBV29-1	TRBJ1-3	CSVQFQGYGTIYF
TRBV5-1	TRBJ1-2	CASSPSGTLGDYGYTF
TRBV6-5	TRBJ2-1	CASSNQGAQFF
TRBV7-6	TRBJ1-1	CASSRTENTEAFF
TRBV10-2	TRBJ2-5	CASSESMTGVYQETQYF